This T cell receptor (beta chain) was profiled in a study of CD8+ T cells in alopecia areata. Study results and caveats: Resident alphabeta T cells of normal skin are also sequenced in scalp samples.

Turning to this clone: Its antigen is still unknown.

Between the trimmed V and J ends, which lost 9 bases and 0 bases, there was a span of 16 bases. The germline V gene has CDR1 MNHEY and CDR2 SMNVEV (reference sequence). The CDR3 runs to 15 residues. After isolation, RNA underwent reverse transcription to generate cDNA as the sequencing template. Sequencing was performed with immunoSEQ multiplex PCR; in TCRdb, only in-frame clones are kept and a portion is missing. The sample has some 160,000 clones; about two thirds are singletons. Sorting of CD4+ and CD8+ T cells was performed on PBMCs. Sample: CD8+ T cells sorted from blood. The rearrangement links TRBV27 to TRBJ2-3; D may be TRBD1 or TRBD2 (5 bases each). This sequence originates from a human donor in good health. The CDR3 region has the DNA TGTGCCAGTTCCCCCGGGACCCTCAGCACAGATACGCAGTATTTT. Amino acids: CASSPGTLSTDTQYF.